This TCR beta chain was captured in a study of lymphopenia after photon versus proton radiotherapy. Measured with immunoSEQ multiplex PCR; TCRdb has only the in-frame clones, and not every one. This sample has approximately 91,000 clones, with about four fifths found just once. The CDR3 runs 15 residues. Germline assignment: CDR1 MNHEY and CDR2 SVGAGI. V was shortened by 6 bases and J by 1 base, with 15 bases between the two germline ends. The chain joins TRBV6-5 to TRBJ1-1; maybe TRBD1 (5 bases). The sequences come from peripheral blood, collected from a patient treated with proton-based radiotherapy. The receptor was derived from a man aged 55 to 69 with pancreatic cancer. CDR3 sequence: CASSSTNGGNTEAFF. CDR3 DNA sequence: TGTGCCAGCAGCTCAACCAACGGGGGGAACACTGAAGCTTTCTTT.